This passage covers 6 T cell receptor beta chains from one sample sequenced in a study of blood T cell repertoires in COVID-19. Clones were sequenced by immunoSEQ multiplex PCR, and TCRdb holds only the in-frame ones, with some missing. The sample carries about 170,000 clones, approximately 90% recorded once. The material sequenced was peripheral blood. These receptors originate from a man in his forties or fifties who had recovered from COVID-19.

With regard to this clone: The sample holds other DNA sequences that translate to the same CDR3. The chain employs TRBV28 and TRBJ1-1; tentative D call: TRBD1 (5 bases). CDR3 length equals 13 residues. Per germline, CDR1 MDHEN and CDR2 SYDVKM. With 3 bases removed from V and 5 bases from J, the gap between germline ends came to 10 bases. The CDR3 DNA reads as TGTGCCAGCAGTTTGTTGGGGGGGACTGAAGCTTTCTTT. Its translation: CASSLLGGTEAFF.

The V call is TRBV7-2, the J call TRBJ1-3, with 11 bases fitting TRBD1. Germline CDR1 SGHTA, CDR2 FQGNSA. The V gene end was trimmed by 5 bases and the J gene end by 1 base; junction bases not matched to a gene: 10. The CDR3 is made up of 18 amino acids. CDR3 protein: CASSTGTGGTSSGNTIYF. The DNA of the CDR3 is TGTGCCAGCAGCACCGGGACAGGGGGAACCTCATCTGGAAACACCATATATTTT.

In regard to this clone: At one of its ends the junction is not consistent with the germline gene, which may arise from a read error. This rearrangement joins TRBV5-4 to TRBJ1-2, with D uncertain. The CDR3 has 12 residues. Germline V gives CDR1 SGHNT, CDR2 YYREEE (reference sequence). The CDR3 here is CASRLDFLGYTF. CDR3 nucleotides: TGTGCCAGCAGGTTGGATTTCCTTGGCTACACCTTC.

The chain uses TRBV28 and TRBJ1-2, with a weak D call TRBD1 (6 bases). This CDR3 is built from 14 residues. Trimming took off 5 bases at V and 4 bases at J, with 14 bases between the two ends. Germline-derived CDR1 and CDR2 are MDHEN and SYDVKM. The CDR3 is CASSRIRGAYGYTF. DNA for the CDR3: TGTGCCAGCAGTCGGATTCGGGGGGCCTATGGCTACACCTTC.

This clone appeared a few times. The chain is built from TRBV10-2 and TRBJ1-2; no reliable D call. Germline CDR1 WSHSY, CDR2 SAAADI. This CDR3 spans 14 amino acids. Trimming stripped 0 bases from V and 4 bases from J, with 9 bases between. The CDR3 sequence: CASSESPGFYGYTF. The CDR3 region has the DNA TGCGCCAGCAGTGAGTCCCCGGGATTCTATGGCTACACCTTC.

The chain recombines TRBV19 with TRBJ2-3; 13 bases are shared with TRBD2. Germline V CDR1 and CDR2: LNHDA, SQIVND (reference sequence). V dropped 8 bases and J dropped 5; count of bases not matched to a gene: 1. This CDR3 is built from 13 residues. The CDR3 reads CASRLAGGDTQYF. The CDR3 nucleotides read TGTGCCAGTCGACTAGCGGGGGGAGATACGCAGTATTTT. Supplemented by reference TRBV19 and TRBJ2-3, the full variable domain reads DGGITQSPKYLFRKEGQNVTLSCEQNLNHDAMYWYRQDPGQGLRLIYYSQIVNDFQKGDIAEGYSVSREKKESFPLTVTSAQKNPTAFYLCASRLAGGDTQYFGPGTRLTVL.